This TCR beta chain was sequenced in a study of blood T cell repertoires in COVID-19. At the level of the study: Donors in the United States, Italy and Spain gave samples during acute or convalescent COVID-19. Sample material is recorded as cDNA or gDNA derived from T cells, B-cell-depleted T cells, or PBMCs.

In the authors' workflow: Scientists estimated how many nucleated cells there were by amplifying reference gene primers. Data came from immunoSEQ multiplex PCR; TCRdb stores just in-frame clones and leaves some out. Clone size and V and J calls were adopted from that table, with D and trimming inferred from the DNA. The profile shows around 120,000 clones, about nine tenths of them singletons. The CDR3 runs to 15 residues. CDR1 and CDR2 from the germline V gene are MNHEY and SMNVEV (reference sequence). Deletions cut 2 bases from V and 0 bases from J, with 7 bases between. This clonotype was obtained from a woman aged 70-85 years with acute or convalescent COVID-19. Specimen: peripheral blood. This chain uses TRBV27 with TRBJ2-2; D unresolved. Here the CDR3 reads CASSLEAANTGELFF. CDR3 nucleotide sequence: TGTGCCAGCAGTTTAGAGGCCGCGAACACCGGGGAGCTGTTTTTT.